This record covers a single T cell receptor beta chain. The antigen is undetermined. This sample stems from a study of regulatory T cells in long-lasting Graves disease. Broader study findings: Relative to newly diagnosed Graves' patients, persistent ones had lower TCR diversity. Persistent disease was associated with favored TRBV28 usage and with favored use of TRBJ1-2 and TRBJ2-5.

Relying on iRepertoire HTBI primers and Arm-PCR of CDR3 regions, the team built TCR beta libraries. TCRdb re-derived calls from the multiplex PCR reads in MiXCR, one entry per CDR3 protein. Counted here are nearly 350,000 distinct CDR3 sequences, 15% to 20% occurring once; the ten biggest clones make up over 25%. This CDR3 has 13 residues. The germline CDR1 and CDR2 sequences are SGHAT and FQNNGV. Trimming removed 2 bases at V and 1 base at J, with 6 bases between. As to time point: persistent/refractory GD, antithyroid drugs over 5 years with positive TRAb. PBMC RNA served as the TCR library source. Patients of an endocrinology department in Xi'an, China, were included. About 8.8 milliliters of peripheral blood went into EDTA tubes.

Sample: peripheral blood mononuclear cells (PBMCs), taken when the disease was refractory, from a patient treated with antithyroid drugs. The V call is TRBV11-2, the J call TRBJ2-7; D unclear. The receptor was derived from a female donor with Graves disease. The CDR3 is CASSLYTSYEQYF. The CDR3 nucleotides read TGTGCCAGCAGCTTATACACTTCCTACGAGCAGTACTTC. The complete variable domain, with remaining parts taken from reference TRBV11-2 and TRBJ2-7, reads EAGVAQSPRYKIIEKRQSVAFWCNPISGHATLYWYQQILGQGPKLLIQFQNNGVVDDSQLPKDRFSAERLKGVDSTLKIQPAKLEDSAVYLCASSLYTSYEQYFGPGTRLTVT.